This T cell receptor (beta chain) comes out of a study of cytomegalovirus exposure and HLA in healthy donors (dated by TCRdb to 2016 to 2017). The study in broad terms: An earlier analysis of approximately 590 of the donors reported 250 to 300 Gb of sequence data and around 120 million unique TCR beta sequences from about 200 million T cells. Approximately 330 gigabases of sequencing data and tens of millions of unique TCR sequences made up an early release that covered some 640 HLA-typed donors. Of the roughly 400 genotyped donors, more than 75% were placed in the genetic ancestry cluster associated with self-reported Caucasian donors. The study was designed to test whether signatures of past pathogen exposure could be identified by cataloging public T cell receptors. The study used immunosequencing to profile the T cell repertoires of 600 to 850 subjects and linked those repertoires to cytomegalovirus serostatus. Besides the first cohort of 666 subjects, a separate validation cohort made up of 120 different subjects was used. The study combined high-throughput TCR immunosequencing, statistical association of individual TCRs with disease status, and machine learning to predict cytomegalovirus infection status. A later analysis re-examined previously published TCR beta repertoires from more than 550 donors and added high-resolution HLA genotyping to investigate patterns of TCR occurrence. Rather than using new phenotypic data, the later analysis identified candidate immune exposures from TCR beta sequences and from how often those sequences occurred across donors. To decide whether each TCR beta V gene segment behaved as functional or pseudogenic, an earlier analysis of some 600 of the donors relied on high-throughput TCR beta sequencing. Donor age, sex, ethnicity and CMV serostatus were collected together with the repertoire data. A later genetic analysis used genome-wide SNP genotypes for about 55% of the 666 donors, treating that subset as a discovery cohort. Every repertoire in the discovery cohort had been generated on one and the same sequencing platform. Both class I and class II loci were covered by HLA typing, at four-digit resolution. Typing coverage differed by locus: A, B, C, DRB1 and DQB1 were typed in roughly 620-630 donors, DQA1 in about 500, DPA1 in around 610, and DPB1 in just under 490. Because of strong linkage in the cohort, four or five DR-DQ haplotypes were treated as single units for association and clustering. Across approximately 400 genotyped donors of the cohort, an average of roughly 250,000 unique TCR beta nucleotide sequences per donor were sequenced, and 15% to 20% of those sequences were non-productive. What the work shows at the level of the full study, not this receptor alone: According to the authors, the approach could potentially be generalized to other disease states and immunological phenotypes. The only immune exposure information available for the cohort was CMV serostatus. Some IMGT-functional V segments, including TRBV6-2 and TRBV6-3, could not be told apart with the 87-base-pair reads, so those segments were excluded. The earlier analysis of approximately 560 of the donors excluded approximately 17 rarely observed V segments, including chromosome 9 orphons, because counts were too low. An earlier analysis of 587 of the donors showed that most TCR beta V segments appeared in productive rearrangements either about 87% or about 30% of the time, which broadly matched IMGT annotations. A later analysis found that most CMV-associated TCR beta chains appeared HLA-restricted, with HLA associations seemingly driven largely by CMV exposure. A further reported finding was that TCR beta sequences accurately predicted the HLA-A and HLA-B alleles for most subjects in the first cohort. In this cohort, only TCR beta chains were sequenced, and detectable features were limited by the absence of alpha or paired-chain data. HLA typing was unavailable for some donors at each locus, so association tests used only the typed subset. Compared with equally common non-associated chains, HLA-associated TCR beta chains in a later analysis were more clonally expanded and had lower generation probabilities. In vitro tests confirmed that a few of the cytomegalovirus-associated TCR beta chains recognize cytomegalovirus antigens. Strong co-occurrence of HLA alleles, especially DR and DQ, made assigning TCR associations to individual alleles difficult. A cluster of highly shared sequence variants was judged likely to represent a technical artifact of the sequencing pipeline. A later analysis found that TCR association rates varied across HLA loci, with DRB1 alleles showing the most associated TCRs and HLA-C alleles the fewest. Linkage disequilibrium might explain the correlated functional status among segregating V segments, but an unknown experimental factor could not be ruled out. Most TCR sequences were seen in very few donors, while some public TCRs were found in many individuals. The study listed 164 TCR beta chains as associated with cytomegalovirus. A later analysis associated approximately 17,000 TCR beta sequences with specific HLA alleles at a false discovery rate of 0.05. In a later analysis, several top co-occurrence clusters were reported to appear linked to parvovirus B19, influenza, CMV and Epstein-Barr virus. The classifier was reported to diagnose cytomegalovirus status with high specificity and sensitivity in both the original and validation cohorts. Roughly uniform sequencing depth across donors was assumed in presence/absence analyses, although this assumption may not hold. Compared with the approximately 600-donor mean, donors in an Asian-associated ancestry cluster had fewer N-insertions in productive TCRs, according to a later genetic analysis. An association between a missense DCLRE1C variant and V-gene and J-gene trimming of TCR beta chains was found in a later genetic analysis and replicated in an independent cohort.

Looking up the germline V gene yields CDR1 SGDLS and CDR2 YYNGEE. Trimming removed 2 bases from V and 4 bases from J, leaving 10 bases between the germline ends. Including cysteine and phenylalanine, the CDR3 has 14 amino acids. Kept here is only the CDR3 DNA, which spans 42 bases and is read in frame from base 1. Comment on this clone: There is no known antigen for this receptor. Base qualities are not provided; no much larger clone lies one nucleotide away.

Receptor amplification or capture employed the immunoSEQ multiplex PCR assay. The multiplex PCR relied on a mix of 60 forward primers for TCR Vbeta segments and 13 reverse primers for TCR Jbeta segments. The CDR3 region of rearranged TCR beta genes was amplified from genomic DNA with a multiplex PCR assay. The amplified TCR beta libraries were sequenced on the Illumina HiSeq System as 87-base-pair reads. The authors' pipeline ran thus. A later analysis tallied around 82 million unique TCR beta chains across the 666 repertoires, and approximately 11 million of those chains were shared by two or more donors. A nearest-neighbor algorithm error-corrected the raw reads and collapsed the reads into unique sequences, merging closely related sequences to remove PCR and sequencing errors. To assign V, D and J gene segments, CDR3 sequences were aligned to IMGT reference sequences. For a sequence to be retained, a match of at least six nucleotides was required to both a V gene segment and a J gene segment. Rearrangements were classified as productive when the CDR3 lacked stop codons and remained in frame with V and J, and all other rearrangements were classified as non-productive. CDR3 was defined by IMGT convention, running from the second conserved V-encoded cysteine to the conserved J-encoded phenylalanine. Sequences without an unambiguous match to a single V gene segment were excluded from the earlier analysis of approximately 560 of the donors. In an earlier analysis of more than 500 of the donors, a V segment was called functional when productive rearrangements were above 56.7%, and segregating when the standard deviation between donors exceeded 5%. A statistical classification framework was built for diagnosing cytomegalovirus status from the catalog of TCR beta chain sequences. A later analysis assigned V and J genes by comparing TCR nucleotide sequences with IMGT/GENE-DB human TR gene sequences. In a later analysis, CDR3 sequences and most-parsimonious VDJ recombination scenarios were assigned using the TCRdist pipeline. In a later analysis, each TCR beta chain was defined by its CDR3 amino acid sequence together with its V-gene family, and reads without a unique V-gene family were excluded. To address suspected cross-contamination and a sequencing artifact, a later analysis removed 450 to 700 highly shared, low-generation-probability nucleotide sequences. In a later analysis, a clonal expansion index for each public chain was calculated from normalized within-repertoire ranks of inferred template counts. In a later analysis, generation probabilities were computed using a VDJ recombination model fitted to out-of-frame rearrangements, and the results were checked against IGoR. In a later analysis, hypergeometric tests were used to score TCR-TCR, TCR-HLA and TCR-CMV co-occurrence, with a repertoire-size bias correction applied to TCR pairs. A later analysis estimated false discovery rates by permuting HLA or CMV assignments 20 times. In a later analysis, co-occurring TCRs were grouped using DBSCAN, and TCRdist sequence similarity was added for clustering within HLA-allele-positive subsets. Repertoires with fewer than 30,000 or more than 120,000 public chains, plus five repertoires with anomalous nucleotide sharing, were excluded from co-occurrence clustering. The immuneACCESS repertoire file appears here via TCRdb, limited to in-frame rearrangements. These files lack a portion of the clones; in checked studies, under half of the deficit traces to unresolved V genes, and the cause of the others is not known. Clone size and the V and J calls come from that table; the DNA yielded D and trimming. Within this sample are roughly 100,000 clones, with approximately 78% of them counted one time only. 0.6% to 0.95% of the sample lies in the top ten.

The cohort comprised under 700 healthy bone marrow donors. At the time of sampling, every cohort member was nominally healthy, though immune exposures that went unrecorded were likely present. The donor tested CMV seronegative, placing the donor among the 350 to 400 seronegative members of the cohort. Each donor provided a peripheral blood sample, and peripheral blood mononuclear cells were used for TCR beta sequencing. The Qiagen DNeasy Blood Extraction Kit was used to extract genomic DNA from the blood cell samples. This sequence originates from a woman aged 55-75 years in good health and CMV-seronegative. The sample comprised PBMCs. The receptor chain draws on TRBV9 and TRBJ1-3; the best D guess is TRBD1, with 5 bases matching. The CDR3 here reads CASSVFQGGNTIYF. The nucleotide sequence is TGTGCCAGCAGCGTTTTTCAGGGAGGAAACACCATATATTTT.